Presented here are 6 T cell receptor beta chains from one specimen sequenced in a study of T-cell reconstitution after alpha-beta-depleted transplantation in children. Unique molecular identifiers were incorporated when the TCRbeta library was constructed. From the PCR reads, TCRdb called clonotypes with MiXCR, one entry per CDR3 protein. The table has roughly 100,000 distinct CDR3 sequences, roughly 8.4% seen once; the top ten hold roughly 6.9%. This sample comprised PBMCs from the stem cell graft donor, obtained from the stem cell graft. The receptors here all came from a human donor who donated a stem cell graft to a child with congenital amegakaryocytic thrombocytopenia.

V is TRBV28 and J is TRBJ2-1; 9 bases fit TRBD2. Per germline, CDR1 MDHEN and CDR2 SYDVKM. This CDR3 is built from 15 residues. Trimming cost V 5 bases and J 7 bases; bases outside gene matches: 9. The CDR3 DNA reads as TGTGCCAGCAGTAGGGCGGGAGGGCCCCTGAATGAGCAGTTCTTC. Protein sequence: CASSRAGGPLNEQFF. The full variable domain, its missing parts supplied by reference TRBV28 and TRBJ2-1, is DVKVTQSSRYLVKRTGEKVFLECVQDMDHENMFWYRQDPGLGLRLIYFSYDVKMKEKGDIPEGYSVSREKKERFSLILESASTNQTSMYLCASSRAGGPLNEQFFGPGTRLTVL.

The table lists this clonotype with many counts. The rearrangement joins TRBV10-3 to TRBJ2-1, with 12 positions matching TRBD2. V lost 5 bases, J lost 7 bases, and 3 bases stayed unmatched. The length of the CDR3 is 14 residues. CDR1 and CDR2 from the germline V gene are ENHRY and SYGVKD. The DNA for the CDR3 is TGTGCCATCAGTACCGGGACTAGCGGGAATGAGCAGTTCTTC. Encoded protein: CAISTGTSGNEQFF.

This clonotype was counted at least ten times. The chain uses TRBV10-3 and TRBJ2-1, with TRBD2 matching 10 bases. The CDR3 contains 16 residues. Germline CDR1 is ENHRY and CDR2 is SYGVKD. The CDR3 region has the DNA TGTGCTACAGGAGGCGAGCGGGGGGGTTCCTACAATGAGCAGTTCTTC. It translates to CATGGERGGSYNEQFF.

CDR3 region: CASNKGQGENQPQHF. DNA of the CDR3: TGTGCCAGCAACAAGGGGCAAGGGGAGAATCAGCCCCAGCATTTT. The rearrangement joins TRBV12-3 or TRBV12-4 to TRBJ1-5; weak D call: TRBD1 (5 bases). The CDR3 is made up of 15 amino acids. V was trimmed by 7 bases and J by 4 bases, leaving 17 bases between them.

The chain links TRBV30 to TRBJ2-7, with D unclear. V was shortened by 4 bases and J by 4 bases, with 14 bases between the two germline ends. Per the germline V gene, CDR1 is GTSNPN and CDR2 is SVGIG (reference sequence). CDR3 size: 13 residues. The CDR3 reads CAWKGNPTYEQYF. The CDR3 nucleotides read TGTGCCTGGAAGGGCAATCCGACGTACGAGCAGTACTTC.

The sample holds many counts of this clonotype. The chain carries TRBV6-5 and TRBJ2-1; the match to TRBD2 covers 9 bases. V lost 0 bases to trimming and J lost 2 bases; unmatched junction nucleotides: 8. In germline, CDR1 is MNHEY, CDR2 SVGAGI. There are 18 residues in the CDR3. The CDR3 coding sequence is TGTGCCAGCAGTTACTCGGCTAGCGGGATCCTAGCCTACAATGAGCAGTTCTTC. It specifies CASSYSASGILAYNEQFF.